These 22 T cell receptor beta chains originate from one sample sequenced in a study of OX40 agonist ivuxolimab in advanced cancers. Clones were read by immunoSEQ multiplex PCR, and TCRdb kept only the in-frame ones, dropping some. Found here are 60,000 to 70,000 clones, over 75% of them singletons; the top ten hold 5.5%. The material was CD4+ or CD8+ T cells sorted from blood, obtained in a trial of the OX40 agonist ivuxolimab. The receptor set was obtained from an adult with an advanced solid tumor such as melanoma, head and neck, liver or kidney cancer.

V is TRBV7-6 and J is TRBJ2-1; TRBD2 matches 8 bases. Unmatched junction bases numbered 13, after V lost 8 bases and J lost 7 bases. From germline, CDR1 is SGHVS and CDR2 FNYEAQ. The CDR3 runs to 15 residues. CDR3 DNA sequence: TGTGCCAGCCGTGATATAGCGGGGCGGGGGAATGAGCAGTTCTTC. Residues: CASRDIAGRGNEQFF. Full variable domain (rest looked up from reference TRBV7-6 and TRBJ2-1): GAGVSQSPRYKVTKRGQDVALRCDPISGHVSLYWYRQALGQGPEFLTYFNYEAQQDKSGLPNDRFSAERPEGSISTLTIQRTEQRDSAMYRCASRDIAGRGNEQFFGPGTRLTVL.

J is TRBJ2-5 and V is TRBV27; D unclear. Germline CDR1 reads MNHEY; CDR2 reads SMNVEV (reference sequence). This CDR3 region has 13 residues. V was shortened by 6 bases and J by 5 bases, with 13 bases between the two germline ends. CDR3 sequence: CASRLLGWETQYF. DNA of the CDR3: TGTGCCAGCAGACTTCTAGGATGGGAGACCCAGTACTTC.

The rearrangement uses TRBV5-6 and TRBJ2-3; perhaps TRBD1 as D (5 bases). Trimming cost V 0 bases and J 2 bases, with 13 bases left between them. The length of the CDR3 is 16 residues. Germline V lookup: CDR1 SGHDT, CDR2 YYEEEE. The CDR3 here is CASSLGVGAYTDTQYF. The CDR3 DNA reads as TGTGCCAGCAGCTTGGGAGTAGGGGCGTACACAGATACGCAGTATTTT.

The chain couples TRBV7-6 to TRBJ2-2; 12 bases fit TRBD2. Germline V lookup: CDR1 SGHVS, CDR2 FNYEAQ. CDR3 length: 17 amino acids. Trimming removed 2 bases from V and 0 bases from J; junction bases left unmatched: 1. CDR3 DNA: TGTGCCAGCAGCTTACTAGCGGGGGGGCCGAACACCGGGGAGCTGTTTTTT. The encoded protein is CASSLLAGGPNTGELFF.

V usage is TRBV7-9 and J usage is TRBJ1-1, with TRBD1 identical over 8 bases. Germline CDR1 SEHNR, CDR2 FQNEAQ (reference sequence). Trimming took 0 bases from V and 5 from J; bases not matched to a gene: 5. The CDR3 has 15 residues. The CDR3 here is CASSLAQGARTEAFF. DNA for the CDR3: TGTGCCAGCAGCTTAGCGCAGGGGGCGAGGACTGAAGCTTTCTTT.

CDR3 sequence reads: CASSPRGGGKVGTEAFF. For the CDR3, the DNA is TGTGCCAGTAGTCCGAGGGGAGGGGGAAAGGTCGGGACTGAAGCTTTCTTT. The chain is built from TRBV19 and TRBJ1-1; tentative D call: TRBD1 (6 bases). The CDR3 loop spans 17 amino acids. Germline assignment: CDR1 LNHDA and CDR2 SQIVND (reference sequence). V was trimmed by 5 bases and J by 5 bases, leaving 24 bases between them. The full variable domain, completed using reference TRBV19 and TRBJ1-1, is DGGITQSPKYLFRKEGQNVTLSCEQNLNHDAMYWYRQDPGQGLRLIYYSQIVNDFQKGDIAEGYSVSREKKESFPLTVTSAQKNPTAFYLCASSPRGGGKVGTEAFFGQGTRLTVV.

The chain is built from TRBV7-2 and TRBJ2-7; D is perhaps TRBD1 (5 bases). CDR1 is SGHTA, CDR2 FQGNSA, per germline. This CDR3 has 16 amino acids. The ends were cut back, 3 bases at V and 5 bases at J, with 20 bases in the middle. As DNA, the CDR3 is TGTGCCAGCAGCTTCCTGGGGCAGGTCCGAGGAGACGAGCAGTACTTC. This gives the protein CASSFLGQVRGDEQYF.

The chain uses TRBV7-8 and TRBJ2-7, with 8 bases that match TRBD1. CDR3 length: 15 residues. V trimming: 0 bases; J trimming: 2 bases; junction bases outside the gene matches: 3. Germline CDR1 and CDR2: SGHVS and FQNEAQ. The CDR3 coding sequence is TGTGCCAGCAGCTTAGCCGGGACAGGTCCCTACGAGCAGTACTTC. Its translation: CASSLAGTGPYEQYF.

As DNA, the CDR3 is TGTGCCAGCAGCTTAGGATCAGGGGCTCTTGGAAACACCATATATTTT. Protein sequence: CASSLGSGALGNTIYF. The chain couples TRBV7-6 to TRBJ1-3; D is perhaps TRBD1 (6 bases). The CDR3 length is 16 residues. Germline CDR1 is SGHVS and CDR2 is FNYEAQ. V lost 1 base, J lost 3 bases, and 13 bases lay in between.

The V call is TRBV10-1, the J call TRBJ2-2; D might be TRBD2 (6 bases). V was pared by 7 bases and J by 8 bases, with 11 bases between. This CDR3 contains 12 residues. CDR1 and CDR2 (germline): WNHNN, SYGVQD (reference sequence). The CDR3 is CASTSGVGELFF. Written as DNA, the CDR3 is TGCGCCAGCACGTCGGGGGTTGGGGAGCTGTTTTTT.

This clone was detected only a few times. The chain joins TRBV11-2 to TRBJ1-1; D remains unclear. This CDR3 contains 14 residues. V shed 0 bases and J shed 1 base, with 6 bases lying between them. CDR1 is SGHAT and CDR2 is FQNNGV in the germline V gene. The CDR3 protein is CASSLEMWNTEAFF. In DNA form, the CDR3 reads TGTGCCAGCAGCTTAGAAATGTGGAACACTGAAGCTTTCTTT.

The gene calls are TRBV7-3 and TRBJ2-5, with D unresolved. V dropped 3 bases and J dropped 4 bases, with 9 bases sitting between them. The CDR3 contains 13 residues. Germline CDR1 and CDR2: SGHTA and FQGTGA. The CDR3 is CASSFRVGETQYF. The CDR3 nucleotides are TGTGCCAGCAGCTTTAGAGTGGGAGAGACCCAGTACTTC.

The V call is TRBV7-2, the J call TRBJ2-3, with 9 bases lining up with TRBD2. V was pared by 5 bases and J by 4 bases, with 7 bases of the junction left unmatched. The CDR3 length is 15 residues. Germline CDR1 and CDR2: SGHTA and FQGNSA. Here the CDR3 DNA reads TGTGCCAGCAGCGAACTCGCTAGCGGGGCAGATACGCAGTATTTT. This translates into CASSELASGADTQYF.

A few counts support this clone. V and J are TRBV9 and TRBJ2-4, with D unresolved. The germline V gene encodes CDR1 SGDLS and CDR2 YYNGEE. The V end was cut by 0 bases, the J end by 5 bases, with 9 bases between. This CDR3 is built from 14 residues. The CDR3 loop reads CASSVAGWENIQYF. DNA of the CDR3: TGTGCCAGCAGCGTAGCTGGATGGGAAAACATTCAGTACTTC.

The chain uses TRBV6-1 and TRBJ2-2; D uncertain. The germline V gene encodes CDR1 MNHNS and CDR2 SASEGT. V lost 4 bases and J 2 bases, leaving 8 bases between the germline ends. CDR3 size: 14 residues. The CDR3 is CASSVKPNTGELFF. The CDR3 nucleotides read TGTGCCAGCAGTGTAAAGCCTAACACCGGGGAGCTGTTTTTT.

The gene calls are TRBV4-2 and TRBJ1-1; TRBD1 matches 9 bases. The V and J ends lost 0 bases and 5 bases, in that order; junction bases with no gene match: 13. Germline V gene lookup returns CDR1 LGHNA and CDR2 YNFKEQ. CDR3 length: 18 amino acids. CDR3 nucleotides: TGTGCCAGCAGCCAAGAAGTCGGGGGACAGGGTCGGGGGACTGAAGCTTTCTTT. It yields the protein CASSQEVGGQGRGTEAFF.

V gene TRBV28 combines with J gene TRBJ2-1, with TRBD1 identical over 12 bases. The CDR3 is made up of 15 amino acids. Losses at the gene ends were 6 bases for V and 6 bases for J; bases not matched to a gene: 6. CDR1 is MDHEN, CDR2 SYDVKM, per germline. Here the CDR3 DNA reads TGTGCCAGCAGGTCCGGGACAGGGGGCTTCAATGAGCAGTTCTTC. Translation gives CASRSGTGGFNEQFF.

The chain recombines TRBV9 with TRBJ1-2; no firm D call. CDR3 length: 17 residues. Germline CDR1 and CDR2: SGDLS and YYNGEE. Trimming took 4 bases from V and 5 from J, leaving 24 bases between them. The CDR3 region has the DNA TGTGCCAGCAGCCCACCCGGTCCGACGGACCCTCGATATGGCTACACCTTC. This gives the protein CASSPPGPTDPRYGYTF.

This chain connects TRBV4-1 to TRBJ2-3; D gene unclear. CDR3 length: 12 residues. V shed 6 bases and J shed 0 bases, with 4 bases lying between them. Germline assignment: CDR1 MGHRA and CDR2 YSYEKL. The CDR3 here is CASRTSTDTQYF. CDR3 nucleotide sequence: TGCGCCAGCAGGACCAGCACAGATACGCAGTATTTT.

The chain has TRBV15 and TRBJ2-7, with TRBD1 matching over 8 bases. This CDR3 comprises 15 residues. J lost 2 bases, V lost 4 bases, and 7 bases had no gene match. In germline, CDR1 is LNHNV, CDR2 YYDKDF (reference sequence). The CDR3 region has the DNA TGTGCCACCAGCACCCCGACAGGGGTCCCCTACGAGCAGTACTTC. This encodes CATSTPTGVPYEQYF. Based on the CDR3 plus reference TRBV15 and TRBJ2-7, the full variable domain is DAMVIQNPRYQVTQFGKPVTLSCSQTLNHNVMYWYQQKSSQAPKLLFHYYDKDFNNEADTPDNFQSRRPNTSFCFLDIRSPGLGDTAMYLCATSTPTGVPYEQYFGPGTRLTVT.

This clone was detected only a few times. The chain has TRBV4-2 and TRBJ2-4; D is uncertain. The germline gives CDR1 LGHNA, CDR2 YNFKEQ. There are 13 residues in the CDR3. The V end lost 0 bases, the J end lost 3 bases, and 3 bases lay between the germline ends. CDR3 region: CASSQDGKNIQYF. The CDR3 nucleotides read TGTGCCAGCAGCCAAGATGGCAAAAACATTCAGTACTTC.

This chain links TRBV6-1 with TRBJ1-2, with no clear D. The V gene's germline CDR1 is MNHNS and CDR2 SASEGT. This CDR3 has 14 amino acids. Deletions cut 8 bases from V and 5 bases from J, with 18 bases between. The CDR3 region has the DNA TGTGCCAGCCCCTCCCTTACAGAGCTATATGGCTACACCTTC. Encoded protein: CASPSLTELYGYTF.